This T cell receptor (beta chain) is drawn from a study of radiation and T cells in renal cell carcinoma (TCRdb year 2020). As for the study more broadly: Samples were obtained from a clinical trial, in which 15 Gy stereotactic body radiation therapy was delivered to primary renal cell carcinomas and nephrectomy was performed 4 weeks later. In total, fewer than 55 samples underwent TCR beta sequencing: 25 or so tumors plus 27 peripheral blood samples. In the 53 samples combined, 4,016,671 unique CDR3 nucleotide sequences were found, encoding approximately 2,800,000 unique CDR3 amino acid sequences. Study-wide conclusions, independent of this receptor: Changes in the blood repertoire were not tracked past 4 weeks after treatment. In blood, the top tumor clonotypes increased from baseline to 2 weeks after radiation and then shrank by 4 weeks, which suggests a temporary expansion of tumor-resident clones. No pretreatment tumor biopsies were available, so the baseline intratumoral presence of clonotypes could not be determined. Because the trial had a single-armed design, the trial could not examine how radiation dose or scheduling affected the TCR repertoire.

Note on this clone: No cognate antigen has been identified for it. No much larger clonotype is one base removed from it; base qualities were not supplied.

TCR beta libraries were generated from genomic DNA with the immunoSEQ kit, following the manufacturer's recommendations. Library preparation used a first multiplex PCR with proprietary primers, then a second PCR adding unique barcodes, with bead cleanups after each round. A positive control reaction and a negative control reaction, both provided in the kit, were run with every batch of samples. The final libraries were assessed on an Agilent 4200 TapeStation D1000 ScreenTape, pooled by volume, and quantified by qPCR. Sequencing was performed on an Illumina NextSeq500 with a MidOutput 150-cycle cartridge, and 156 Read1 and 15 Index1 cycles were run with kit custom primers. The pooled library was loaded at 0.9 to 1 pM with a 20% PhiX control spike-in. Concerning the study's data processing: Vendor-processed data were analyzed in R, and a clonotype was defined as all T cells sharing the same CDR3 nucleotide sequence. For clone abundance analyses, frequencies were normalized to the 10,000 most abundant clones in each sample. Public T cell clones, which averaged fewer than five per sample, were excluded before analysis. Tumor-enriched and baseline blood-enriched clonotypes were defined by at least a 32-fold difference in abundance between compartments. A beta-binomial differential abundance model was used to identify clonotypes that were expanded or contracted between blood time points. The Baroni-Urbani and Buser coefficient was used to measure tumor-blood repertoire similarity, and groups were compared with two-tailed Wilcoxon tests in R. This is the immuneACCESS table as TCRdb keeps it, with only in-frame sequences that have V and J called. A part of the clones is gone; compared with another copy, unresolved V genes explain less than half, and the rest is unexplained. Clonal size and the V and J genes are those of that table, whereas D and trimming came from the DNA. In this sample the table shows more than 95,000 clones, about four fifths of which occur a single time. 4.5% to 7% of the sample is in the top ten clones.

The sample's time point, from its label and the paper: blood 2 weeks post-SBRT. The treatment or condition tag for this specimen amounts to: 15 Gy SBRT to primary tumor, nephrectomy 4 weeks later. To follow tumor-enriched clonotypes, peripheral blood was collected serially from radiation-treated patients at baseline and again at 2 weeks and 4 weeks after SBRT. All patients had renal cell carcinoma with clear cell pathology. Genomic DNA for TCR sequencing was prepared using the QIAamp DNA Blood Mini Kit (Qiagen). The analyses included only samples that passed all quality control checks. The sequencing here drew on blood, taken from a patient whose treatment included radiotherapy and nephrectomy. This TCR was sampled from a man in his fifties with renal cell carcinoma.

The DNA sequence reads TGCGCCAGCAGCTTGGGTGTCGCATCTGGGGCCAACGTCCTGACTTTC. It translates to CASSLGVASGANVLTF. The chain is assembled from TRBV5-1 and TRBJ2-6; no D segment can be confidently identified. Counted from cysteine to phenylalanine, this CDR3 has 16 amino acids. The DNA shown is the 48-base CDR3, in frame from base 1. Trimming takes 0 bases from V and 1 base from J, and the germline ends sit 8 bases apart. The germline V gene sets CDR1 to SGHRS and CDR2 to YFSETQ.